This T cell receptor beta chain is drawn from a study of beta chain features in type 1 diabetes. Study-wide context: Roughly 98 million sorted cells were examined across all samples.

Study-level results: Using cDNA template may skew counts toward highly expressing activated cells.

The V end lost 0 bases, the J end lost 4 bases, and 13 bases lay between the germline ends. The CDR3 runs 15 residues. Germline assignment: CDR1 SGHDT and CDR2 YYEEEE. All of the isolated RNA was reverse transcribed, so expressed TCRB transcripts were sequenced. Several million reads on average were seen across naive, central memory and regulatory T cell samples. Profiled with immunoSEQ multiplex PCR; TCRdb holds only in-frame clones, not every one. The sample has around 250,000 clones, 14% seen once. There are a few counts of this clone. The antigen is undetermined. CD4+ cells of the naive, central memory, regulatory and stem cell-like memory types were sorted via CD45RO/CCR7/CD25/CD127/CD95/CD27.

V usage is TRBV5-6 and J usage is TRBJ1-2; D perhaps matches TRBD1 (6 bases). The material sequenced was naive CD4+ T cells from blood. This TCR was sampled from a woman between 35 and 50 years old in good health. This chain's CDR3 is CASSLASAGVYGYTF. As DNA, the CDR3 is TGTGCCAGCAGCTTGGCCTCCGCAGGGGTCTATGGCTACACCTTC.